Each of the 23 T cell receptor beta chains below was sequenced from the same sample in a study of blood T cells in healthy people across ages. Using a J-beta primer mix together with a sample-barcoded 5' primer, a second PCR was run for about 6 to 12 cycles. One entry per CDR3 protein results from TCRdb running MiXCR on the 5' RACE reads. In the table there are 600,000 to 850,000 distinct CDR3 sequences, roughly 45% of which are singletons. Sequenced: blood. Receptor source: an older woman in good health.

The chain combines TRBV20-1 with TRBJ2-5, with D perhaps TRBD2 (6 bases). V lost 6 bases and J 3 bases, leaving 14 bases between the germline ends. This CDR3 comprises 13 residues. The germline V gene has CDR1 DFQATT and CDR2 SNEGSKA (reference sequence). In DNA, the CDR3 is TGCAGTGCCACAGATGGAGGGGAAGAGACCCAGTACTTC. This gives the protein CSATDGGEETQYF.

This sequence joins TRBV3-1 and TRBJ2-1; D possibly corresponds to TRBD1 (6 bases). V lost 1 base to trimming and J lost 0 bases, with 13 bases between them. In germline, CDR1 is LGHDT, CDR2 YNNKEL (reference sequence). This CDR3 region has 17 residues. The CDR3 loop is CASSQAAGTSSYNEQFF. CDR3 in DNA: TGTGCCAGCAGCCAAGCGGCCGGGACAAGCTCCTACAATGAGCAGTTCTTC.

This sequence joins TRBV12-3 or TRBV12-4 and TRBJ2-7; no clear D. The CDR3 is 11 residues long. Trimming left V 6 bases short and J 3 bases short, with 6 bases between. CDR3 in amino acids: CASSNYYEQYF. The CDR3 DNA reads TGTGCCAGCAGCAACTACTACGAGCAGTACTTC.

This clonotype was detected a few times. The gene calls are TRBV6-6 and TRBJ2-3; the match to TRBD2 covers 7 bases. The length of the CDR3 is 17 residues. The V gene's germline CDR1 is MNHNY and CDR2 SVGAGI (reference sequence). The V gene end was trimmed by 5 bases and the J gene end by 4 bases; junction bases not matched to a gene: 15. CDR3 nucleotides: TGTGCCAGCAGTCCCATCCCGGGTGCGGGAGCCTCAGATACGCAGTATTTT. Amino acid sequence: CASSPIPGAGASDTQYF.

The genes are TRBV2 and TRBJ2-7; 9 bases align to TRBD1. The CDR3 loop spans 14 amino acids. With 7 bases clipped from V and 3 bases from J, the junction kept 7 bases outside the gene matches. The germline V gene encodes CDR1 SNHLY and CDR2 FYNNEI. The CDR3 loop reads CASNADRGDYEQYF. The CDR3 bases are TGTGCCAGCAATGCGGACAGGGGAGACTACGAGCAGTACTTC.

This clonotype was observed at least ten times. The rearrangement joins TRBV25-1 to TRBJ2-7; maybe TRBD2 (6 bases). Trimming removed 8 bases at V and 1 base at J, with 15 bases between. Germline V lookup: CDR1 MGHDK, CDR2 SYGVNS. The CDR3 is made up of 14 amino acids. CDR3 region: CASWGWGDSYEQYF. The CDR3 DNA follows: TGTGCCAGCTGGGGATGGGGGGATTCCTACGAGCAGTACTTC.

J is TRBJ2-5 and V is TRBV6-5; a possible D gene is TRBD2 (6 bases). The germline CDR1 and CDR2 sequences are MNHEY and SVGAGI. This CDR3 comprises 13 residues. V was cut by 5 bases and J by 3 bases, with 10 bases left in between. CDR3 residues: CASSDGGKETQYF. DNA of the CDR3: TGTGCCAGCAGTGACGGAGGGAAAGAGACCCAGTACTTC.

This clonotype was counted a few times. The chain uses TRBV12-3 or TRBV12-4 and TRBJ2-3; D unresolved. This CDR3 comprises 14 residues. Trimming stripped 1 base from V and 3 bases from J, with 8 bases between. Here the CDR3 reads CASSLEGTTDTQYF. CDR3 coding DNA: TGTGCCAGCAGTTTAGAGGGAACTACAGATACGCAGTATTTT.

This clonotype appeared a few times. The chain links TRBV12-3 or TRBV12-4 to TRBJ1-1, with a possible D match to TRBD1 (5 bases). Trimming removed 3 bases at V and 5 bases at J, with 19 bases between. This CDR3 is 16 amino acids long. CDR3: CASSFLRRGVGTEAFF. CDR3 bases: TGTGCCAGCAGTTTTCTCCGGCGGGGGGTAGGAACTGAAGCTTTCTTT.

This clonotype has only a few counts. V and J are TRBV6-5 and TRBJ1-2; 10 nucleotides match TRBD1. Germline values: CDR1 MNHEY, CDR2 SVGAGI. The V and J ends lost 4 bases and 2 bases, in that order; junction bases with no gene match: 1. CDR3 length equals 14 residues. The CDR3 is CASSWTGGNYGYTF. As DNA, the CDR3 is TGTGCCAGCAGTTGGACAGGGGGAAACTATGGCTACACCTTC.

This clonotype was detected a few times. V is TRBV5-6 and J is TRBJ2-5, with 7 bases matching TRBD1. The better agreement between TRBJ2-7 and the DNA end casts doubt on the J call. CDR1 is SGHDT and CDR2 is YYEEEE in the germline V gene. The CDR3 runs 14 residues. CDR3 sequence reads: CASSPLEGASEQYF. Here the CDR3 DNA reads TGTGCCAGCAGCCCCCTAGAGGGGGCCAGCGAGCAGTACTTC.

There are many counts of this clonotype. The DNA for the CDR3 is TGCGCCAGCAGCCAAGGTCGGCTGAGGAATTCACCCCTCCACTTT. Encoded protein: CASSQGRLRNSPLHF. The chain employs TRBV4-3 and TRBJ1-6; D not resolved. The germline V gene encodes CDR1 LGHNA and CDR2 YSLEER. The CDR3 covers 15 residues. The V end lost 1 base, the J end lost 7 bases, and 11 bases lay between the germline ends.

This clonotype was picked up one time. CDR3 sequence (DNA): TGTGCCAGCTCACCTCCAGGGGATCCCTATGGCTACACCTTC. Encoded protein: CASSPPGDPYGYTF. V usage is TRBV18 and J usage is TRBJ1-2, with a weak D call TRBD1 (6 bases). The germline V and J ends were trimmed by 3 bases and 4 bases, with 12 bases remaining between them. The CDR3 covers 14 residues. Germline CDR1 KGHSH, CDR2 LQKENI. Filled out from reference TRBV18 and TRBJ1-2, the complete variable domain reads NAGVMQNPRHLVRRRGQEARLRCSPMKGHSHVYWYRQLPEEGLKFMVYLQKENIIDESGMPKERFSAEFPKEGPSILRIQQVVRGDSAAYFCASSPPGDPYGYTFGSGTRLTVV.

This clonotype was detected ten times or more. V is TRBV7-3 and J is TRBJ2-3, with 14 bases lining up with TRBD2. Per the germline V gene, CDR1 is SGHTA and CDR2 is FQGTGA. The CDR3 is 17 amino acids. Trimming at V came to 5 bases and at J to 4 bases, leaving 8 bases not matched to a gene. CDR3 sequence: CASSPRLAGGGADTQYF. The CDR3 nucleotides are TGTGCCAGCAGCCCGAGACTAGCGGGAGGGGGGGCAGATACGCAGTATTTT.

J is TRBJ1-2 and V is TRBV25-1, with D perhaps matching TRBD1 (5 bases). The germline V and J ends were trimmed by 6 bases and 8 bases, with 13 bases remaining between them. The CDR3 is 12 residues long. In germline, CDR1 is MGHDK, CDR2 SYGVNS. The CDR3 region has the DNA TGTGCCAGCAGCCCGGCGGGGGGAGGCTACACCTTC. Translating it yields CASSPAGGGYTF.

This clonotype was observed a few times. V and J are TRBV20-1 and TRBJ1-2; D unclear. V gave up 5 bases and J gave up 2 bases, with 12 bases separating them. In germline, CDR1 is DFQATT, CDR2 SNEGSKA (reference sequence). The CDR3 length is 13 residues. CDR3 DNA sequence: TGCAGTGCTCCCCATCCGGGAAACTATGGCTACACCTTC. Translated, it gives CSAPHPGNYGYTF.

This clonotype was seen a handful of times. The J gene is TRBJ2-3, the V gene TRBV9; 7 bases align to TRBD2. CDR1 SGDLS and CDR2 YYNGEE come from the germline V gene. The CDR3 extends over 16 amino acids. V dropped 0 bases and J dropped 4; count of bases not matched to a gene: 8. The CDR3 here is CASSVDQAGRADTQYF. The DNA of the CDR3 is TGTGCCAGCAGCGTAGATCAAGCGGGACGTGCAGATACGCAGTATTTT.

The sample holds many counts of this clonotype. The chain joins TRBV7-2 to TRBJ2-3; D gene ambiguous. The germline gives CDR1 SGHTA, CDR2 FQGNSA. The CDR3 contains 13 residues. The ends were cut back, 0 bases at V and 2 bases at J, with 3 bases in the middle. CDR3 loop: CASSLAATDTQYF. CDR3 nucleotide sequence: TGTGCCAGCAGCTTAGCAGCCACAGATACGCAGTATTTT.

The table lists this clonotype with a few counts. The rearrangement links TRBV5-1 to TRBJ2-2; D perhaps matches TRBD1 (5 bases). Trimming pared 4 bases from V and 6 bases from J, leaving 10 bases between. The CDR3 is made up of 13 amino acids. Germline V CDR1 and CDR2: SGHRS, YFSETQ. The CDR3 sequence: CASSPQGPGELFF. CDR3 bases: TGCGCCAGCAGCCCGCAGGGTCCCGGGGAGCTGTTTTTT.

This clonotype was detected a few times. The rearrangement uses TRBV19 and TRBJ2-5; 8 bases are a match to TRBD1. Germline-derived CDR1 and CDR2 are LNHDA and SQIVND (reference sequence). The CDR3 covers 13 residues. V dropped 4 bases and J dropped 5; count of bases not matched to a gene: 3. The CDR3 coding sequence is TGTGCCAGTAGTACGGACAGGGTGGAGACCCAGTACTTC. Its translation: CASSTDRVETQYF. The full variable domain, in which reference TRBV19 and TRBJ2-5 provide the parts outside the CDR3, is DGGITQSPKYLFRKEGQNVTLSCEQNLNHDAMYWYRQDPGQGLRLIYYSQIVNDFQKGDIAEGYSVSREKKESFPLTVTSAQKNPTAFYLCASSTDRVETQYFGPGTRLLVL.

This clonotype has a count of ten or more. The J gene is TRBJ2-7, the V gene TRBV18, with TRBD2 identical over 10 bases. Germline lookup yields CDR1 KGHSH and CDR2 LQKENI. The CDR3 is 15 residues long. The ends lost 4 bases at V and 2 bases at J; junction bases unmatched: 5. This CDR3 reads CASSQGLADTYEQYF. Written as DNA, the CDR3 is TGTGCCAGCTCACAAGGACTAGCGGATACCTACGAGCAGTACTTC.

This clonotype was seen more than once but under ten times. V usage is TRBV7-9 and J usage is TRBJ2-3; TRBD1 matches 7 bases. After removal of 6 bases from V and 3 bases from J, the junction contained 9 bases not matched to a gene. CDR1 SEHNR and CDR2 FQNEAQ come from the germline V gene (reference sequence). The CDR3 is 15 amino acids. CDR3 DNA: TGTGCCAGCAGGTCGGGACAGCGAGCGACAGATACGCAGTATTTT. Encoded protein: CASRSGQRATDTQYF.

This clonotype was found many times. The V and J genes are TRBV5-6 and TRBJ2-7, with D perhaps being TRBD1 or TRBD2 (5 bases each). This CDR3 has 14 residues. Germline V gives CDR1 SGHDT, CDR2 YYEEEE. V was cut by 4 bases and J by 2 bases, with 13 bases left in between. The CDR3 loop reads CASSDRSGPYEQYF. DNA of the CDR3: TGTGCCAGCAGCGATCGATCGGGACCCTACGAGCAGTACTTC.